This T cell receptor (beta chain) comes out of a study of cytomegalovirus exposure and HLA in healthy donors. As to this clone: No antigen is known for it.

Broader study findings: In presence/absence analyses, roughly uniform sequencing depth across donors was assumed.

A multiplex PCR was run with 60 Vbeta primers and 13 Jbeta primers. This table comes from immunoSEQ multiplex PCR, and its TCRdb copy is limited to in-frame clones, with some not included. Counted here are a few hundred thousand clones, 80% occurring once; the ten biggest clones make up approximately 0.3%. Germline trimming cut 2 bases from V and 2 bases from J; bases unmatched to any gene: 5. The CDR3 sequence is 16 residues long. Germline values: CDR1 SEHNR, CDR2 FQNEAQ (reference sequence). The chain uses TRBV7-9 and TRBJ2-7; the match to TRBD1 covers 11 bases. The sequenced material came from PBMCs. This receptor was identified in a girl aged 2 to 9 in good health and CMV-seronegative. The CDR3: CASSLSGQGGTYEQYF. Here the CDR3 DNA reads TGTGCCAGCAGCTTATCGGGACAGGGGGGGACCTACGAGCAGTACTTC.